The 3 T cell receptor beta chains below were found in one sample sequenced in a study of blood T cells in healthy people across ages. The authors ran a second PCR of 7 to 11 cycles using a sample-barcoded 5' primer and a J-beta primer mix. Using its own MiXCR run on the 5' RACE reads, TCRdb lists one record per CDR3 protein. The data show under 1,100,000 distinct CDR3 sequences, 25% seen once. This sample also appeared in a second study, on T cells of mothers and their children.

Sequencing used blood. Receptor source: a girl aged 2 to 10 in good health.

This chain uses TRBV5-5 with TRBJ2-5, with D tentatively TRBD2 (6 bases). The J call is doubtful: the DNA matches TRBJ2-1 better. The CDR3 contains 14 residues. The germline CDR1 and CDR2 sequences are SGHKS and YYEKEE (reference sequence). The CDR3 DNA reads as TGTGCCAGCAGCTTGGGTATCCTGACTAGGGTGCAGTTCTTC. Its translation is CASSLGILTRVQFF.

V and J are TRBV20-1 and TRBJ2-5; 7 nucleotides line up with TRBD1. The CDR3 sequence is 15 residues long. The J segment lost 3 bases and the V segment lost 3 bases, leaving 10 bases of the junction unmatched. Germline CDR1 reads DFQATT; CDR2 reads SNEGSKA (reference sequence). In nucleotides, the CDR3 is TGCAGTGCTAGGGGTCAGGGGGAATACGAAGAGACCCAGTACTTC. Translation gives CSARGQGEYEETQYF.

The genes are TRBV7-8 and TRBJ2-1; 14 bases line up with TRBD2. CDR3 length: 16 amino acids. Germline V gene sequence: CDR1 SGHVS, CDR2 FQNEAQ. V was clipped by 5 bases and J by 9 bases; unmatched bases: 9. This CDR3 reads CASSPMTSGRATEQFF. The CDR3 bases are TGTGCCAGCAGCCCCATGACTAGCGGGAGGGCCACTGAGCAGTTCTTC.